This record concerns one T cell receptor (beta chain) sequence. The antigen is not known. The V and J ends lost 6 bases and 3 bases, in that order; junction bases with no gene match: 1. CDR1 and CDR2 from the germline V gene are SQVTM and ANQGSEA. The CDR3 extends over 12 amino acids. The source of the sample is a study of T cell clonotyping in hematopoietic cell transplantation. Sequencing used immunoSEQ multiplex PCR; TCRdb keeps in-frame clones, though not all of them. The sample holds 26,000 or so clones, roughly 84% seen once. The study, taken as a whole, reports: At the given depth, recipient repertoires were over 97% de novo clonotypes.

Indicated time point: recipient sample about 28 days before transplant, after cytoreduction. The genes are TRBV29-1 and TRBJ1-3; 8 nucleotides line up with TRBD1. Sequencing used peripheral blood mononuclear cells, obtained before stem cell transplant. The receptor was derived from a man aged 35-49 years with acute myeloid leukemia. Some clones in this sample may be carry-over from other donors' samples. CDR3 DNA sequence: TGCAGCGTCGACAGGGGTGGAAACACCATATATTTT. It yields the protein CSVDRGGNTIYF.